Below, one T cell receptor beta chain is given with its context. Its antigen remains unidentified. This sample was taken from a study of cytomegalovirus exposure and HLA in healthy donors. The study's findings and limits: Associated with cytomegalovirus, according to the listing, were 170 or so TCR beta chains. Confirmation was obtained in vitro that a few CMV-associated chains are specific for CMV antigens. A subsequent analysis found that TCR clusters from the first cohort also tended to co-occur in the roughly 120 validation repertoires, with about 94% of cluster scores above 0.

Separation from the roughly 670-subject first cohort characterized the 120-subject validation cohort, to which the donors belonged. Clones were read by immunoSEQ multiplex PCR, and TCRdb kept only the in-frame ones, dropping some. Of around 240,000 clones in the sample, 90% were seen once. The germline gives CDR1 SEHNR, CDR2 FQNEAQ (reference sequence). The V end lost 2 bases, the J end lost 5 bases, and 4 bases lay between the germline ends. This CDR3 region has 12 residues. This TCR was recovered from a woman aged 18-35 years in good health and CMV-seronegative. The sample was PBMCs. The chain carries TRBV7-9 and TRBJ2-1; D is uncertain. CDR3 sequence: CASSLFNNEQFF. DNA of the CDR3: TGTGCCAGCAGCTTATTTAACAATGAGCAGTTCTTC. Full variable domain (rest looked up from reference TRBV7-9 and TRBJ2-1): DTGVSQNPRHKITKRGQNVTFRCDPISEHNRLYWYRQTLGQGPEFLTYFQNEAQLEKSRLLSDRFSAERPKGSFSTLEIQRTEQGDSAMYLCASSLFNNEQFFGPGTRLTVL.